Below are 23 T cell receptor beta chains sequenced from a single sample in a study of CD8+CD57+ T cells in acquired aplastic anemia. Researchers used genomic DNA as the template to profile TCR beta VDJ and CDR3. From the reads, TCRdb called clonotypes with MiXCR, one entry per CDR3 protein. The table shows some 42,000 distinct CDR3 sequences, with approximately 67% occurring only once. The specimen was sorted CD4+, CD8+, or CD8+CD57+ T cells (not recorded which) from PBMCs. The receptors stem from a human donor in good health, serving as a control.

As DNA, the CDR3 is TGTGCTGGCAGCTTAGAGGGACAGTACTACGAGCAGTACTTC. Protein sequence: CAGSLEGQYYEQYF. The chain joins TRBV7-2 to TRBJ2-7, with TRBD1 identical over 7 bases. There are 14 residues in the CDR3. CDR1 is SGHTA, CDR2 FQGNSA, per germline.

There are a few counts of this clonotype. The chain is built from TRBV9 and TRBJ2-7; the D call may be TRBD1 or TRBD2 (5 bases each). Trimming removed 0 bases at V and 0 bases at J, with 10 bases between. The CDR3 consists of 15 residues. Germline CDR1 reads SGDLS; CDR2 reads YYNGEE. The CDR3 coding sequence is TGTGCCAGCAGCGTAGGTCCAGGGAGCTCCTACGAGCAGTACGTC. Its protein product is CASSVGPGSSYEQYV.

The gene calls are TRBV2 and TRBJ2-7; 8 bases match TRBD1. Per germline, CDR1 SNHLY and CDR2 FYNNEI. This CDR3 contains 15 residues. With V trimmed by 2 bases and J by 3 bases, 6 bases remained unmatched. CDR3 region: CASSEWPGTGYEQYF. CDR3 nucleotide sequence: TGTGCCAGCAGTGAATGGCCCGGGACAGGCTACGAGCAGTACTTC. Full variable domain (rest looked up from reference TRBV2 and TRBJ2-7): EPEVTQTPSHQVTQMGQEVILRCVPISNHLYFYWYRQILGQKVEFLVSFYNNEISEKSEIFDDQFSVERPDGSNFTLKIRSTKLEDSAMYFCASSEWPGTGYEQYFGPGTRLTVT.

This clonotype showed up many times. This chain connects TRBV27 to TRBJ1-1; TRBD1 might be the D (5 bases). V lost 0 bases to trimming and J lost 5 bases, with 13 bases between them. Germline V gene data show CDR1 as MNHEY and CDR2 as SMNVEV (reference sequence). This CDR3 is 15 amino acids long. The CDR3 nucleotides are TGTGCCAGCAGTTTATCTTTACCAGGGCGGACTGAAGCTTTCTTT. The encoded protein is CASSLSLPGRTEAFF.

The gene calls are TRBV10-3 and TRBJ2-7, with 7 bases matching TRBD2. The CDR3 contains 16 residues. With 6 bases clipped from V and 1 base from J, the junction kept 12 bases outside the gene matches. The V gene's germline CDR1 is ENHRY and CDR2 SYGVKD. In DNA, the CDR3 is TGTGCCATCAGGAAACCAGCGGGGCTCGATTCCTACGAGCAGTACTTC. It specifies CAIRKPAGLDSYEQYF.

This clonotype was picked up a small number of times. This chain links TRBV12-3 or TRBV12-4 with TRBJ1-2; D perhaps matches TRBD1 (6 bases). V was clipped by 11 bases and J by 5 bases, with 15 bases between them. This CDR3 comprises 12 residues. The CDR3 nucleotides read TGTGCCGGATGGGACAAGTGGTATGGCTACACCTTC. This encodes CAGWDKWYGYTF.

With respect to this clonotype: At one end the junction does not follow the germline gene, possibly because of a read error. The V and J genes are TRBV4-1 and TRBJ2-6, with D possibly TRBD2 on 6 matching bases. CDR3 length: 15 residues. Germline V lookup: CDR1 MGHRA, CDR2 YSYEKL. The CDR3 nucleotides are TGTGCCAGCAGCTTAGGAGGGCCAGGGGCCAACGTCCTGACTTTC. It is translated as CASSLGGPGANVLTF.

This clonotype was seen only once. The chain is built from TRBV29-1 and TRBJ2-5, with 7 bases aligning to TRBD1. Germline V gives CDR1 SQVTM, CDR2 ANQGSEA. Unmatched junction bases numbered 4, after V lost 5 bases and J lost 4 bases. This CDR3 contains 12 residues. The CDR3 DNA is TGCAGCGTTCCGACAGGGCGAGAGACCCAGTACTTC. This sequence encodes CSVPTGRETQYF.

The rearrangement links TRBV10-3 to TRBJ1-1; tentative D call: TRBD1 (5 bases). V lost 9 bases to trimming and J lost 5 bases, with 13 bases between them. Per germline, CDR1 ENHRY and CDR2 SYGVKD. The CDR3 consists of 12 residues. The CDR3 DNA is TGTGCCATTCAGGGAATCGGTACTGAAGCTTTCTTT. Translation gives CAIQGIGTEAFF.

V usage is TRBV2 and J usage is TRBJ2-3, with D possibly called TRBD1 or TRBD2 (5 bases each). Per the germline V gene, CDR1 is SNHLY and CDR2 is FYNNEI. With 4 bases removed from V and 3 bases from J, the gap between germline ends came to 11 bases. CDR3 length: 14 residues. The CDR3 nucleotides are TGTGCCAGCAGTGGAGAGGGGATGACAGATACGCAGTATTTT. Translating it yields CASSGEGMTDTQYF.

Remarks on this clonotype: Germline and junction disagree at one end, which may indicate a read error. The chain is built from TRBV13 and TRBJ1-4; tentative D call: TRBD1 (5 bases). The CDR3 loop spans 15 amino acids. Germline-derived CDR1 and CDR2 are PRHDT and FYEKMQ (reference sequence). As DNA, the CDR3 is TGTGCCAGCAGCCCCTGGGGGGAAACTAATGACAAACTGTTTTTT. It translates to CASSPWGETNDKLFF.

The chain carries TRBV12-3 or TRBV12-4 and TRBJ1-5, with a possible D match to TRBD1 (6 bases). Trimming shortened V by 6 bases and J by 10 bases, and 10 bases separated the two germline ends. CDR3 length equals 11 residues. The CDR3, as DNA: TGTGCCAGCAGCGGAGGGGGACCCCAGCATTTT. This gives the protein CASSGGGPQHF.

CDR3: CATVNQPQHF. CDR3 sequence (DNA): TGTGCCACCGTTAATCAGCCCCAGCATTTT. V gene TRBV25-1 combines with J gene TRBJ1-5; D remains unclear. Deletions cut 10 bases from V and 4 bases from J, with 5 bases between. CDR1 is MGHDK and CDR2 is SYGVNS in the germline V gene. The length of the CDR3 is 10 residues.

The rearrangement links TRBV19 to TRBJ1-5; D is uncertain. CDR3 length equals 14 residues. Germline loops: CDR1 LNHDA, CDR2 SQIVND (reference sequence). Trimming removed 2 bases from V and 11 bases from J, with 16 bases in between. The DNA for the CDR3 is TGTGCCAGTAGTATAACCCTAGAGGGAAGTACCCAGCATTTT. Translation gives CASSITLEGSTQHF.

This clonotype was detected only a few times. The V call is TRBV2, the J call TRBJ1-1, with 7 nucleotides matching TRBD1. The length of the CDR3 is 13 residues. V dropped 5 bases and J dropped 4; count of bases not matched to a gene: 4. CDR1 is SNHLY, CDR2 FYNNEI, per germline. CDR3 residues: CASSKTGTTEAFF. The CDR3 coding sequence is TGTGCCAGCAGTAAGACAGGGACCACTGAAGCTTTCTTT.

The V call is TRBV2, the J call TRBJ2-7; D is unresolved. V gave up 3 bases and J gave up 6 bases, with 9 bases separating them. Germline-derived CDR1 and CDR2 are SNHLY and FYNNEI. This CDR3 is 12 amino acids long. The CDR3 region has the DNA TGTGCCAGCAGTGAGCCTGTCGGCGAGCAGTACTTC. Translated: CASSEPVGEQYF.

This clonotype was counted at least ten times. The V gene is TRBV12-3 or TRBV12-4, the J gene TRBJ2-1; 7 nucleotides match TRBD2. The CDR3 has 13 residues. V trimming: 1 base; J trimming: 8 bases; junction bases outside the gene matches: 2. The chain's CDR3 is CASSLGGGDEQFF. The CDR3 region has the DNA TGTGCCAGCAGTTTAGGGGGGGGGGATGAGCAGTTCTTC.

This chain uses TRBV2 with TRBJ2-3, with TRBD1 matching 11 bases. CDR3 length: 14 amino acids. V trimming: 8 bases; J trimming: 6 bases; junction bases outside the gene matches: 7. Germline-derived CDR1 and CDR2 are SNHLY and FYNNEI. In DNA form, the CDR3 reads TGTGCCAGCGGACCGGGACAGGGGGTGGATACGCAGTATTTT. Translated: CASGPGQGVDTQYF.

The rearrangement joins TRBV24-1 to TRBJ2-7, with 9 bases matching TRBD1. The V segment lost 5 bases and the J segment 2 bases; nucleotides outside the gene matches: 9. Germline CDR1 and CDR2: KGHDR and SFDVKD. The CDR3 sequence is 16 residues long. This CDR3 reads CATSAWGTGSPYEQYF. The DNA for the CDR3 is TGTGCCACCAGTGCCTGGGGGACAGGGTCCCCCTACGAGCAGTACTTC.

The genes are TRBV15 and TRBJ2-5; D is uncertain. The CDR3 spans 15 residues. Trimming shortened V by 0 bases and J by 3 bases, and 11 bases separated the two germline ends. CDR1 is LNHNV, CDR2 YYDKDF, per germline (reference sequence). In DNA form, the CDR3 reads TGTGCCACCAGCAGAGATCGCGGCAAAGAAGAGACCCAGTACTTC. As protein: CATSRDRGKEETQYF.

The chain couples TRBV7-6 to TRBJ2-3, with TRBD2 matching over 10 bases. The CDR3 extends over 16 amino acids. The V and J ends lost 5 bases and 6 bases, in that order; junction bases with no gene match: 11. Germline values: CDR1 SGHVS, CDR2 FNYEAQ. CDR3 region: CASSPRTSGSSDTQYF. The CDR3 bases are TGTGCCAGCAGCCCGAGGACTAGCGGAAGTAGCGATACGCAGTATTTT.

The J gene is TRBJ1-1, the V gene TRBV11-2, with TRBD1 matching 7 bases. Germline lookup yields CDR1 SGHAT and CDR2 FQNNGV. The CDR3 extends over 13 amino acids. V shed 3 bases, J shed 5 bases, and the junction held 3 bases outside the gene matches. The CDR3 sequence is CASSFTGDTEAFF. In DNA form, the CDR3 reads TGTGCCAGCAGCTTTACAGGGGATACTGAAGCTTTCTTT.

This clonotype was seen at least ten times. The V and J genes are TRBV4-2 and TRBJ2-7; D is possibly TRBD1 or TRBD2 (5 bases each). The V and J ends lost 0 bases and 3 bases respectively, with 15 bases between them. This CDR3 has 16 residues. CDR1 is LGHNA and CDR2 is YNFKEQ in the germline V gene. This CDR3 reads CASSQDPEGQGYEQYF. As DNA, the CDR3 is TGTGCCAGCAGCCAAGATCCCGAGGGGCAGGGCTACGAGCAGTACTTC.